The text below deals with one TCR beta chain. The target antigen is unknown. These data belong to a study of beta chain features in type 1 diabetes. Isolated RNA was reverse transcribed in full, so expressed TCRB transcripts were sequenced. Repertoires were generated with immunoSEQ multiplex PCR, while TCRdb's copy carries only in-frame clones and drops some. The sample has 250,000 to 300,000 clones; under 8.5% are singletons. On average, the one heparinised blood draw given by each donor was approximately 120 mL. Study-wide findings and caveats: Researchers report that Type 1 diabetes patients had moderately but significantly shorter TCRB CDR3s across all four CD4+ subsets. Fewer junction insertions and more nucleotide deletions appeared in type 1 diabetes patients.

V shed 3 bases and J shed 2 bases, with 13 bases lying between them. The CDR3 consists of 15 residues. Looked up from germline, CDR1 is LGHNA and CDR2 is YSLEER. This receptor was obtained from a woman between 18 and 30 years old in good health. The chain has TRBV4-3 and TRBJ1-1, with no clear D. What was sequenced was central memory CD4+ T cells from blood. The CDR3 loop is CASSQEVGYNTEAFF. The CDR3 DNA follows: TGCGCCAGCAGCCAGGAGGTGGGATACAACACTGAAGCTTTCTTT.